A single sample is the source of the 15 T cell receptor beta chains below, sequenced in a study of T cell responses to AZD1222 COVID-19 vaccine. Libraries were prepared by immunoSEQ multiplex PCR; TCRdb keeps only in-frame clonotypes and omits some of them. The sample gives 100,000 to 150,000 clones, just over 85% of which show up once; more than 20% is in the top ten. This specimen consisted of peripheral blood, obtained on day 0 of AZD1222 vaccination. The receptors stem from an adult in good health.

The chain uses TRBV11-1 and TRBJ2-3, with 9 bases aligning to TRBD2. This CDR3 spans 16 amino acids. CDR1 and CDR2 (germline): SGHAT, FQDESV (reference sequence). With V trimmed by 4 bases and J by 4 bases, 9 bases remained unmatched. CDR3 coding DNA: TGTGCCAGCAGCTACCGCTTTGGCGGGGGGGCAGATACGCAGTATTTT. Amino acids: CASSYRFGGGADTQYF.

The chain recombines TRBV4-3 with TRBJ2-2; D gene unclear. Per germline, CDR1 LGHNA and CDR2 YSLEER. Trimming took off 5 bases at V and 1 base at J, with 14 bases between the two ends. There are 16 residues in the CDR3. The CDR3 bases are TGCGCCAGCAGCTCCCGGGCGGATATGAACACCGGGGAGCTGTTTTTT. This encodes CASSSRADMNTGELFF.

The chain carries TRBV19 and TRBJ2-7; no clear D gene. CDR1 and CDR2 (germline): LNHDA, SQIVND (reference sequence). The germline V and J ends were trimmed by 5 bases and 5 bases, with 13 bases remaining between them. The CDR3 runs to 13 residues. CDR3 nucleotide sequence: TGTGCCAGTAGTTACGGCAGCCGCGACGAGCAGTACTTC. Its translation is CASSYGSRDEQYF.

V usage is TRBV28 and J usage is TRBJ2-7, with a possible D match to TRBD1 (6 bases). The CDR3 spans 15 residues. Germline V gene lookup returns CDR1 MDHEN and CDR2 SYDVKM. The V end was cut by 3 bases, the J end by 2 bases, with 14 bases between. CDR3 nucleotide sequence: TGTGCCAGCAGTTTCGGACTGACAGGCCCCTACGAGCAGTACTTC. Its protein product is CASSFGLTGPYEQYF.

The genes are TRBV30 and TRBJ1-6; 8 nucleotides line up with TRBD1. The V gene's germline CDR1 is GTSNPN and CDR2 SVGIG (reference sequence). V dropped 1 base and J dropped 8; count of bases not matched to a gene: 13. CDR3 length: 17 residues. CDR3 nucleotides: TGTGCCTGGAGTGAGCGACACGAGACAGGGGTCCATTCACCCCTCCACTTT. This encodes CAWSERHETGVHSPLHF.

In this sample, this clone turned up once. The chain has TRBV9 and TRBJ1-4; D not certain. This CDR3 spans 14 amino acids. The germline CDR1 and CDR2 sequences are SGDLS and YYNGEE. Trimming cost V 0 bases and J 3 bases, with 6 bases left between them. The CDR3 nucleotides read TGTGCCAGCAGCGTAGAACAGTCTAATGAAAAACTGTTTTTT. Protein product: CASSVEQSNEKLFF.

The gene calls are TRBV25-1 and TRBJ1-5, with 7 nucleotides matching TRBD1. From germline, CDR1 is MGHDK and CDR2 SYGVNS. The CDR3 has 15 amino acids. The junction had 10 bases not matched to a gene; V was cut back by 5 bases and J by 6 bases. The CDR3 spells CASSWTGGPSQPQHF. In nucleotides, the CDR3 is TGTGCCAGCAGTTGGACAGGAGGCCCGAGTCAGCCCCAGCATTTT.

The chain joins TRBV6-4 to TRBJ1-2; D ambiguous. The CDR3 loop spans 13 amino acids. Between the trimmed V and J ends, which lost 2 bases and 4 bases, there was a span of 8 bases. The germline gives CDR1 MRHNA, CDR2 SNTAGT. The CDR3 coding sequence is TGTGCCAGCAGTGACGCCCTAGGCTATGGCTACACCTTC. Protein: CASSDALGYGYTF.

This chain joins TRBV2 and TRBJ1-1; D may be TRBD1 (5 bases). V lost 5 bases to trimming and J lost 6 bases, with 22 bases between them. In germline, CDR1 is SNHLY, CDR2 FYNNEI. This CDR3 contains 16 residues. The CDR3 is CASSPHAPGPPPEAFF. DNA for the CDR3: TGTGCCAGCAGTCCACACGCCCCGGGACCGCCACCTGAAGCTTTCTTT.

The chain carries TRBV7-6 and TRBJ1-4; 11 bases are a match to TRBD1. The CDR3 length is 17 residues. The V gene end was trimmed by 3 bases and the J gene end by 7 bases; junction bases not matched to a gene: 10. Germline values: CDR1 SGHVS, CDR2 FNYEAQ. CDR3 bases: TGTGCCAGCAGCTTGTTATCCTTGGACAGGGGGCCTGAAAAACTGTTTTTT. This codes for CASSLLSLDRGPEKLFF.

This rearrangement joins TRBV4-3 to TRBJ2-7; 7 positions agree with TRBD1. Germline trimming cut 1 base from V and 3 bases from J; bases unmatched to any gene: 9. Per the germline V gene, CDR1 is LGHNA and CDR2 is YSLEER. The CDR3 has 16 residues. This CDR3 is CASSQGTTGRSYEQYF. The CDR3 nucleotides are TGCGCCAGCAGCCAAGGTACGACAGGGAGAAGCTACGAGCAGTACTTC.

The chain is built from TRBV27 and TRBJ2-7, with a tentative D call TRBD1 (5 bases). This CDR3 contains 14 residues. Germline CDR1 and CDR2: MNHEY and SMNVEV (reference sequence). Trimming removed 0 bases from V and 3 bases from J, with 9 bases in between. The CDR3 sequence: CASSLSGAIYEQYF. The DNA of the CDR3 is TGTGCCAGCAGTTTATCAGGGGCGATCTACGAGCAGTACTTC.

The gene calls are TRBV7-9 and TRBJ2-1; no definite D call. Trimming pared 5 bases from V and 0 bases from J, leaving 8 bases between. CDR1 is SEHNR, CDR2 FQNEAQ, per germline (reference sequence). The CDR3 is 14 residues long. DNA of the CDR3: TGTGCCAGCAGCCCCGCGAGCTCCTACAATGAGCAGTTCTTC. Translating it yields CASSPASSYNEQFF.

Worth noting for this clone: In the same sample, other DNA sequences code for this CDR3. This rearrangement joins TRBV15 to TRBJ2-7; 7 positions match TRBD1. After removal of 1 base from V and 0 bases from J, the junction contained 0 bases not matched to a gene. Germline-derived CDR1 and CDR2 are LNHNV and YYDKDF (reference sequence). This CDR3 comprises 14 residues. CDR3 amino acids: CATSRGDSSYEQYF. The CDR3 nucleotides are TGTGCCACCAGCAGAGGGGACAGCTCCTACGAGCAGTACTTC.

V usage is TRBV29-1 and J usage is TRBJ2-7; D uncertain. CDR3 length: 14 amino acids. From germline, CDR1 is SQVTM and CDR2 ANQGSEA. Trimming pared 5 bases from V and 6 bases from J, leaving 20 bases between. The CDR3 nucleotides are TGCAGCGTTAGATTAAGTCAACAATTCGGCGAGCAGTACTTC. Translating it yields CSVRLSQQFGEQYF.